This T cell receptor (beta chain) is from a study of response to subunit inactivated influenza vaccine. V trimming: 10 bases; J trimming: 8 bases; junction bases outside the gene matches: 12. CDR1 is MDHEN and CDR2 is SYDVKM in the germline V gene. CDR3 length: 13 amino acids. TCRdb reprocessed the RT-PCR reads with MiXCR, giving one entry per CDR3 protein. The sample includes about 310,000 distinct CDR3 sequences, roughly a fifth of them seen just once. This clonotype was detected many times. This specimen was PBMCs from blood, taken about 20 months after vaccination. This clonotype originated in a man between 50 and 69 years old who received an inactivated influenza vaccine. This chain uses TRBV28 with TRBJ1-2, with 8 bases identical to TRBD1. This CDR3 is CATLLDRAKGYTF. CDR3 DNA sequence: TGTGCCACCCTTTTGGACAGGGCGAAAGGCTACACCTTC.